The TCR beta chain described here comes from a study of T cell responses to AZD1222 COVID-19 vaccine. Only in-frame clones appear in the TCRdb table, and some are missing; sequencing was by immunoSEQ multiplex PCR. Among 85,000 to 100,000 clones listed, approximately 88% were seen once. This receptor was identified in an adult in good health. This specimen was peripheral blood, taken on day 0 of AZD1222 vaccination.

The CDR3 region has the DNA TGTGCCAGCAGCTGGGCCGGGCAGCCCCAGCATTTT. Amino acids: CASSWAGQPQHF. This chain connects TRBV7-2 to TRBJ1-5; no reliable D call. Germline CDR1 is SGHTA and CDR2 is FQGNSA. V was clipped by 4 bases and J by 7 bases, with 8 bases between them. The CDR3 length is 12 residues.